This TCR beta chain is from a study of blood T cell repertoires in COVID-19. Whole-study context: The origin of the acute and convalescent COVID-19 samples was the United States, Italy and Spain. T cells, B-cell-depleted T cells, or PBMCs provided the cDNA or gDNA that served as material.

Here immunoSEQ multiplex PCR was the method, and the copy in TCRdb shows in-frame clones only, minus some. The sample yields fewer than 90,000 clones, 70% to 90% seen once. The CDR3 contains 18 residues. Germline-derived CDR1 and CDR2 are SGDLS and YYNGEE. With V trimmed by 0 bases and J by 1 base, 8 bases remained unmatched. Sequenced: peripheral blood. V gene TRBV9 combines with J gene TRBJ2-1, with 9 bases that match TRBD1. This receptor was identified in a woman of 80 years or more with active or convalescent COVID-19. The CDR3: CASSVDPGQGYSYNEQFF. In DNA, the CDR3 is TGTGCCAGCAGCGTAGACCCGGGACAGGGTTATTCCTACAATGAGCAGTTCTTC.